Each of the 20 T cell receptor beta chains below was sequenced from the same sample in a study of tumor-infiltrating lymphocytes in localized non-small cell lung cancer. The protocol was immunoSEQ multiplex PCR, while the TCRdb copy is restricted to in-frame clones and leaves out a portion. The table records approximately 4,900 clones, about 70% of them present only once. Material: lung tumor tissue. The receptors shown here come from a human donor with non-small cell lung cancer.

This clone was seen a handful of times. The gene calls are TRBV7-9 and TRBJ2-5, with unresolved D. Trimming stripped 3 bases from V and 3 bases from J, with 5 bases between. Germline CDR1 is SEHNR and CDR2 is FQNEAQ (reference sequence). The CDR3 covers 12 residues. The CDR3 DNA reads TGTGCCAGCAGCTTTACAGAAGAGACCCAGTACTTC. The encoded protein is CASSFTEETQYF.

The gene calls are TRBV29-1 and TRBJ2-1, with 10 bases that match TRBD1. Germline V gene data show CDR1 as SQVTM and CDR2 as ANQGSEA. Trimming removed 3 bases from V and 10 bases from J; junction bases left unmatched: 6. The CDR3 is 13 residues long. The CDR3 spells CSVDVDRGLEQFF. CDR3 sequence (DNA): TGCAGCGTTGACGTAGACAGGGGGCTCGAGCAGTTCTTC.

The chain recombines TRBV5-8 with TRBJ2-3; a weak D match, TRBD2 (6 bases). The CDR3 spans 17 residues. The germline CDR1 and CDR2 sequences are SGHTS and YDEGEE. The V end lost 3 bases, the J end lost 1 base, and 18 bases lay between the germline ends. This CDR3 is CASSWGTSGGGTDTQYF. The CDR3 DNA follows: TGTGCCAGCAGCTGGGGGACTTCGGGCGGGGGCACAGATACGCAGTATTTT.

This clone was seen a single time. The chain links TRBV11-3 to TRBJ2-6; D remains ambiguous. Germline V lookup: CDR1 SGHNT, CDR2 YENEEA. This CDR3 has 16 residues. V lost 3 bases and J 2 bases, leaving 11 bases between the germline ends. CDR3: CASSFLFRAGANVLTF. The CDR3 DNA follows: TGTGCCAGCAGCTTCCTTTTTAGGGCTGGGGCCAACGTCCTGACTTTC.

The CDR3 nucleotides are TGTGCCAGCAGTGACGGACAGGGTTTCAGCTCTGGAAACACCATATATTTT. Encoded protein: CASSDGQGFSSGNTIYF. The chain uses TRBV2 and TRBJ1-3; 8 nucleotides align to TRBD1. The trim removed 3 bases at V and 0 bases at J, leaving 7 bases unmatched. The CDR3 loop spans 17 amino acids. The V gene's germline CDR1 is SNHLY and CDR2 FYNNEI.

This clone was observed once. The DNA of the CDR3 is TGTGCCAGCTCGGGTCCTACAGGGCACACTGAAGCTTTCTTT. Translation gives CASSGPTGHTEAFF. The chain is built from TRBV18 and TRBJ1-1; D is possibly TRBD1 (6 bases). The CDR3 runs to 14 residues. The germline V and J ends were trimmed by 6 bases and 3 bases, with 14 bases remaining between them. CDR1 and CDR2 from the germline V gene are KGHSH and LQKENI.

This clone appeared a few times. The chain uses TRBV4-1 and TRBJ1-1; 7 nucleotides match TRBD1. The CDR3 contains 13 residues. V was clipped by 6 bases and J by 4 bases; unmatched bases: 5. Germline V gene data show CDR1 as MGHRA and CDR2 as YSYEKL. The CDR3 bases are TGCGCCAGCAGGAGGGGGCTGAGCACTGAAGCTTTCTTT. The encoded protein is CASRRGLSTEAFF.

The chain employs TRBV7-8 and TRBJ2-1; 8 bases agree with TRBD1. J gave up 6 bases and V 5 bases, and 9 bases lay outside the gene matches. The CDR3 extends over 15 amino acids. Per germline, CDR1 SGHVS and CDR2 FQNEAQ. The CDR3 here is CASSRMTGAPNEQFF. The CDR3 coding sequence is TGTGCCAGCAGCCGCATGACAGGGGCCCCCAATGAGCAGTTCTTC.

This clone turned up a few times. This rearrangement joins TRBV7-2 to TRBJ1-5; D gene ambiguous. Germline V gene lookup returns CDR1 SGHTA and CDR2 FQGNSA. The CDR3 spans 14 residues. Trimming stripped 3 bases from V and 4 bases from J, with 10 bases between. CDR3 sequence (DNA): TGTGCCAGCAGCTTTTTACCGCTGAATCAGCCCCAGCATTTT. Encoded protein: CASSFLPLNQPQHF.

This chain uses TRBV20-1 with TRBJ2-3; no clear D. V dropped 0 bases and J dropped 8 bases, with 6 bases sitting between them. Germline CDR1 reads DFQATT; CDR2 reads SNEGSKA (reference sequence). The CDR3 extends over 11 amino acids. The CDR3 DNA follows: TGCAGTGCTAGAGAAGACGCTACGCAGTATTTT. Its translation: CSAREDATQYF.

For this clone: The same CDR3 also results from other DNA sequences found in this sample. The chain is built from TRBV5-1 and TRBJ2-3; tentative D call: TRBD1 (5 bases). The germline gives CDR1 SGHRS, CDR2 YFSETQ. V was trimmed by 2 bases and J by 2 bases, leaving 9 bases between them. The CDR3 spans 14 residues. CDR3 sequence (DNA): TGCGCCAGCAGCTTAGGACACCCCACAGATACGCAGTATTTT. Translation gives CASSLGHPTDTQYF.

This chain connects TRBV7-9 to TRBJ1-4; D not resolved. The CDR3 is 16 residues long. Germline V CDR1 and CDR2: SEHNR, FQNEAQ (reference sequence). The V end lost 2 bases, the J end lost 4 bases, and 14 bases lay between the germline ends. The CDR3, as DNA: TGTGCCAGCAGCTTACGGTCCGGGTGGGGTAATGAAAAACTGTTTTTT. This sequence encodes CASSLRSGWGNEKLFF.

The chain couples TRBV4-3 to TRBJ2-7; 8 bases agree with TRBD1. Germline CDR1 is LGHNA and CDR2 is YSLEER. The CDR3 is 14 amino acids. V lost 5 bases and J lost 2; bases outside the gene matches: 5. CDR3 bases: TGCGCCAGCAGCACCCGACAGGGGCCCTACGAGCAGTACTTC. Encoded protein: CASSTRQGPYEQYF.

This sequence joins TRBV29-1 and TRBJ2-1, with TRBD1 identical over 7 bases. Germline V lookup: CDR1 SQVTM, CDR2 ANQGSEA. The trim removed 7 bases at V and 7 bases at J, leaving 7 bases unmatched. The CDR3 spans 12 residues. CDR3 coding DNA: TGCAGCGGCCGGGACAGCACGAATGAGCAGTTCTTC. It yields the protein CSGRDSTNEQFF.

The chain has TRBV6-5 and TRBJ2-5; 15 positions agree with TRBD2. This CDR3 spans 15 amino acids. After removal of 7 bases from V and 5 bases from J, the junction contained 5 bases not matched to a gene. CDR1 and CDR2 from the germline V gene are MNHEY and SVGAGI. CDR3 in DNA: TGTGCCAGCAAAAGAGGGACTAGCGGGAGGGAGACCCAGTACTTC. It is translated as CASKRGTSGRETQYF.

The chain couples TRBV4-2 to TRBJ1-5; TRBD1 is a possible D gene (5 bases). CDR1 and CDR2 from the germline V gene are LGHNA and YNFKEQ. V was clipped by 5 bases and J by 4 bases, with 12 bases between them. The CDR3 is 14 residues long. The CDR3 spells CASSLPGFNQPQHF. The CDR3 nucleotides read TGTGCCAGCAGCTTGCCAGGGTTTAATCAGCCCCAGCATTTT.

The chain joins TRBV7-2 to TRBJ2-1; D is undetermined. The germline V gene encodes CDR1 SGHTA and CDR2 FQGNSA. V was clipped by 0 bases and J by 4 bases, with 13 bases between them. The CDR3 extends over 16 amino acids. The chain's CDR3 is CASSLAVSPLYNEQFF. The CDR3 bases are TGTGCCAGCAGCTTAGCGGTGTCCCCACTATACAATGAGCAGTTCTTC.

This clone has more than one count but fewer than ten. The chain carries TRBV7-8 and TRBJ1-1; no clear D gene. This CDR3 has 12 residues. CDR1 is SGHVS and CDR2 is FQNEAQ in the germline V gene. The V end lost 5 bases, the J end lost 4 bases, and 8 bases lay between the germline ends. The CDR3 spells CASSLGLTEAFF. CDR3 DNA sequence: TGTGCCAGCAGCCTCGGACTCACTGAAGCTTTCTTT.

The rearrangement links TRBV29-1 to TRBJ1-1, with a weak D call TRBD1 (5 bases). The germline V gene has CDR1 SQVTM and CDR2 ANQGSEA. V dropped 5 bases and J dropped 11 bases, with 18 bases sitting between them. The CDR3 loop spans 12 amino acids. CDR3 DNA: TGCAGCGTTATGGAGGGGCTTGTTAGGGCTTTCTTT. It specifies CSVMEGLVRAFF. Looking up the rest from reference TRBV29-1 and TRBJ1-1 gives the full variable domain: SAVISQKPSRDICQRGTSLTIQCQVDSQVTMMFWYRQQPGQSLTLIATANQGSEATYESGFVIDKFPISRPNLTFSTLTVSNMSPEDSSIYLCSVMEGLVRAFFGQGTRLTVV.

The chain is built from TRBV7-2 and TRBJ1-3; 8 bases line up with TRBD1. Per germline, CDR1 SGHTA and CDR2 FQGNSA. J was trimmed by 4 bases and V by 5 bases; bases with no gene match: 4. This CDR3 region has 14 residues. CDR3 loop: CASSRTGRGNTIYF. The DNA for the CDR3 is TGTGCCAGCAGCCGGACAGGGAGGGGAAACACCATATATTTT.